This paragraph covers one T cell receptor (beta chain) sequence. The entry originates in a study of blood T cell repertoires in COVID-19. Turning to the study itself: Sites across the United States, Italy and Spain contributed samples from acute and convalescent COVID-19. T cells, B-cell-depleted T cells, or PBMCs supplied cDNA or gDNA.

CDR1 and CDR2 (germline): LNHDA, SQIVND (reference sequence). The V end was cut by 6 bases, the J end by 0 bases, with 21 bases between. This CDR3 is 18 amino acids long. How the authors handled the data: Amplification of reference gene primers provided the estimated nucleated cell counts. The data were produced by immunoSEQ multiplex PCR, yet TCRdb's version contains in-frame clones alone and is incomplete. Clone size and the V and J calls come from that table; the DNA yielded D and trimming. The table records roughly 56,000 clones, roughly nine tenths of them present only once. A Seattle source enrolled patients during active infection and followed them longitudinally.

V gene TRBV19 combines with J gene TRBJ1-3, with a tentative D call TRBD1 (6 bases). This clonotype was obtained from a woman aged 55-75 years with COVID-19, enrolled during active disease. Sequencing was performed on peripheral blood. The CDR3: CASRPNSGQITSGNTIYF. The CDR3 DNA sequence: TGTGCCAGTAGGCCAAATTCGGGACAAATTACCTCTGGAAACACCATATATTTT.